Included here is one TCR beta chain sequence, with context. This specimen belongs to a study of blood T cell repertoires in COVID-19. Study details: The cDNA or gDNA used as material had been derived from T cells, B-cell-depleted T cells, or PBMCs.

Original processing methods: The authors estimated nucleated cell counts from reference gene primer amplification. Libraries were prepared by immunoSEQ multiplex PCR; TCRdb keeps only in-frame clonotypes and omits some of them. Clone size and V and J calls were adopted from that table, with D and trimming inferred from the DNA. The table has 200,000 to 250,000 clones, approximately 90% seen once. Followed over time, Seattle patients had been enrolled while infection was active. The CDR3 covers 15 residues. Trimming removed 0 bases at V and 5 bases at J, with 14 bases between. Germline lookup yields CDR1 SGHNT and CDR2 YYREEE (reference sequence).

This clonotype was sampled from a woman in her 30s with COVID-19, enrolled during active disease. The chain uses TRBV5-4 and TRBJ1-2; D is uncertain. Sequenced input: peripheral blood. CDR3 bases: TGTGCCAGCAGCTTGGCCCTGGCCAAAGTTTATGGCTACACCTTC. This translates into CASSLALAKVYGYTF. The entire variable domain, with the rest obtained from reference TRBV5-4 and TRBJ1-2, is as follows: ETGVTQSPTHLIKTRGQQVTLRCSSQSGHNTVSWYQQALGQGPQFIFQYYREEENGRGNFPPRFSGLQFPNYSSELNVNALELDDSALYLCASSLALAKVYGYTFGSGTRLTVV.